These T cell receptor beta chains were read from a single sample in a study of blood T cell repertoires in COVID-19. Repertoires were generated with immunoSEQ multiplex PCR, while TCRdb's copy carries only in-frame clones and drops some. There are tens of thousands of clones in the sample; about 88% occur only once, and around 4.5% lies in the top ten. Sequences were obtained from peripheral blood. The receptors stem from a man aged 45 to 65 with active COVID-19. The CDR3 runs from the conserved cysteine through the conserved F or W. Each record gives: J gene, clone size, D gene, V gene, CDR3 DNA, CDR3 protein. A D gene is named only where the DNA matches it firmly. The size of a clone is reported for some rows only, either as once, few or many, or as a class for expanded clones.

TRBJ2-2 - TRBD1 TRBV11-3 TGTGCCAGCAGCCTTGGACAGGGAACGAACACCGGGGAGCTGTTTTTT CASSLGQGTNTGELFF
TRBJ2-3 - TRBD2 TRBV28 TGTGCCAGCAGACTAGCGGGGAGAAATACGCAGTATTTT CASRLAGRNTQYF
TRBJ1-2 - TRBD1 TRBV7-9 TGTGCCAGCAGCTTAATAGGACAGGGGGCGCCTGGCGGCTACACCTTC CASSLIGQGAPGGYTF
TRBJ1-6 once TRBD1 TRBV6-6 TGTGCCAGCAGCCGCGGACAGGGGACAAGTAATTCACCCCTCCACTTT CASSRGQGTSNSPLHF
TRBJ1-2 - - TRBV28 TGTGCCAGCAGTCTTCCAGGTTCTAACTATGGCTACACCTTC CASSLPGSNYGYTF
TRBJ2-2 once TRBD2 TRBV5-1 TGCGCCAGCAGACTAGCGGGGGGTCCAGGGGAGCTGTTTTTT CASRLAGGPGELFF
TRBJ1-2 - TRBD1 TRBV6-5 TGTGCCAGCAGTAGGACAGGGGCTAACTATGGCTACACCTTC CASSRTGANYGYTF
TRBJ2-3 - TRBD2 TRBV11-3 TGTGCCAGCAGCCCGGGGACTAGCCAGGCAGATACGCAGTATTTT CASSPGTSQADTQYF
TRBJ1-2 - - TRBV2 TGTGCCAGCAGTATGACAGTATCTGGCTATGGCTACACCTTC CASSMTVSGYGYTF
TRBJ1-2 - - TRBV18 TGTGCCAGCCACTCGGGGGTAGACTATGGCTACACCTTC CASHSGVDYGYTF
TRBJ2-7 - - TRBV28 TGTGCCAGCAGCTTGACCCGGGTCAAGTTCTACGAGCAGTACTTC CASSLTRVKFYEQYF
TRBJ1-3 few - TRBV6-5 TGTGCCAGCTCAACAAGCGTCGGAAACACCATATATTTT CASSTSVGNTIYF
TRBJ1-1 once - TRBV10-3 TGTGCCATCAGTACAGCCGCGATGAACACTGAAGCTTTCTTT CAISTAAMNTEAFF
TRBJ2-2 - - TRBV6-5 TGTGCCAGCAGTTACTCGAACGGGGTTGCCGGGGAGCTGTTTTTT CASSYSNGVAGELFF
TRBJ1-3 few - TRBV9 TGTGCCAGCAGCGTAGTGGCAACTGGAAACACCATATATTTT CASSVVATGNTIYF
TRBJ2-2 few TRBD2 TRBV3-1/TRBV3-2 TGTGCCAGCAGCCGGGGGACTAGCGGGGACACCGGGGAGCTGTTTTTT CASSRGTSGDTGELFF
TRBJ2-1 large - TRBV6-1 TGTGCCAGCAGTGACCGAGGTCCCAATGAGCAGTTCTTC CASSDRGPNEQFF
TRBJ2-5 many TRBD2 TRBV5-5 TGTGCCAGCAGCTTTAGCGGGGGTATAGAGACCCAGTACTTC CASSFSGGIETQYF
TRBJ2-1 - - TRBV7-8 TGTGCCAGCAGCTTAGCCCCAAGACTACTTAGCTCCTACAATGAGCAGTTCTTC CASSLAPRLLSSYNEQFF
TRBJ2-2 once - TRBV19 TGTGCCAGTAGTACGTACAGGGGAGGCACCGGGGAGCTGTTTTTT CASSTYRGGTGELFF
TRBJ2-1 - - TRBV5-1 TGCGCCAGCAGCTTGGAGCGTTCGTACAATGAGCAGTTCTTC CASSLERSYNEQFF
TRBJ2-5 - TRBD2 TRBV6-5 TGTGCCAGCAGTTACATTACTAGCGGGGGGCTTAGGGCCCAGTACTTC CASSYITSGGLRAQYF